Shown below are 5 T cell receptor beta chains from a single sample sequenced in a study of blood T cell repertoires in COVID-19. The data were produced by immunoSEQ multiplex PCR, yet TCRdb's version contains in-frame clones alone and is incomplete. Seen here are 250,000 to 300,000 clones, more than 70% observed once, and the top ten hold about 0.99%. The source material was peripheral blood. The receptors stem from a woman in her forties who had recovered from COVID-19.

This clone was counted once. The rearrangement joins TRBV14 to TRBJ2-3, with 15 bases fitting TRBD2. This CDR3 has 16 amino acids. V dropped 4 bases and J dropped 6; count of bases not matched to a gene: 5. From germline, CDR1 is SGHDN and CDR2 FVKESK. CDR3 sequence: CASSRTSGRVTDTQYF. In nucleotides, the CDR3 is TGTGCCAGCAGCCGGACTAGCGGGAGGGTGACGGATACGCAGTATTTT.

The chain joins TRBV6-5 to TRBJ2-3; D remains ambiguous. The CDR3 extends over 13 amino acids. CDR1 and CDR2 from the germline V gene are MNHEY and SVGAGI. V was trimmed by 4 bases and J by 0 bases, leaving 5 bases between them. CDR3 residues: CASSWRSTDTQYF. The DNA of the CDR3 is TGTGCCAGCAGTTGGCGGAGCACAGATACGCAGTATTTT.

The V and J genes are TRBV6-2 or TRBV6-3 and TRBJ2-1; 10 bases match TRBD2. This CDR3 is built from 16 residues. CDR1 and CDR2 from the germline V gene are MNHEY and SVGEGT. V was clipped by 2 bases and J by 6 bases; unmatched bases: 7. The CDR3 nucleotides are TGTGCCAGCAGTTACGAGCTAGCGGGAGTCGGCAATGAGCAGTTCTTC. It is translated as CASSYELAGVGNEQFF.

The gene calls are TRBV5-8 and TRBJ1-2; 7 positions match TRBD1. This CDR3 is 15 amino acids long. CDR1 is SGHTS and CDR2 is YDEGEE in the germline V gene. The J segment lost 5 bases and the V segment lost 0 bases, leaving 7 bases of the junction unmatched. CDR3 sequence (DNA): TGTGCCAGCAGCTTGGAGGACAGGTTCTCATATGGCTACACCTTC. This translates into CASSLEDRFSYGYTF.

The chain couples TRBV21-1 to TRBJ2-2; the D call in the table, TRBD2, was not verified against the DNA. TRBV21-1 constitutes a pseudogene. This CDR3 has 16 amino acids. The DNA of the CDR3 is TGTGCCAGCAGCCTTAAACTTTACTCCACTCGGGGGGAGCTGTTTTTT. Translated, it gives CASSLKLYSTRGELFF.